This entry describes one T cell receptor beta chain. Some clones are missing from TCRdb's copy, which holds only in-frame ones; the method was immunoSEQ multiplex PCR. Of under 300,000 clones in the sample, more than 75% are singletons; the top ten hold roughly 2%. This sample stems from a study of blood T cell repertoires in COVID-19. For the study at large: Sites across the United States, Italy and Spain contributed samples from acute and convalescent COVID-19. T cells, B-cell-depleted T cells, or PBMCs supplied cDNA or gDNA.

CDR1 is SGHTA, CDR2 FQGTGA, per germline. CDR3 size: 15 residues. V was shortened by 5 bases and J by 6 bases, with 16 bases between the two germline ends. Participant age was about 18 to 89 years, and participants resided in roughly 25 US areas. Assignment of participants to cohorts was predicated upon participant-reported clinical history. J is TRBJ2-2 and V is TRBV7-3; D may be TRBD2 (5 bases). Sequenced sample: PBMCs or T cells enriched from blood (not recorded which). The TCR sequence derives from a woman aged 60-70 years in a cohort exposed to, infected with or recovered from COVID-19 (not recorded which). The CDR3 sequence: CASSPHPGMAGELFF. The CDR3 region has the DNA TGTGCCAGCAGCCCCCATCCCGGGATGGCCGGGGAGCTGTTTTTT.